The 20 T cell receptor beta chains given below trace back to one sample, sequenced in a study of blood T cells in healthy people across ages (dated by TCRdb to the mid-2010s). Library method: 5' RACE. Sequencing instrument: Illumina HiSeq 2500. The second PCR ran for roughly 7 to 12 cycles and used a J-beta primer mix along with a sample-barcoded 5' primer. TCRdb's own reprocessing of the public reads used fastp at Q25 and MiXCR and kept productive beta chains. Entries that share a CDR3 protein sequence are merged under the most common genes and DNA. The sample includes approximately 1,000,000 distinct CDR3 sequences, with more than 40% observed a single time. The biggest ten clones account for under 20% of the sample. Specimen: blood. The receptors were gathered from a woman aged 55-70 years in good health.

The chain links TRBV20-1 to TRBJ2-3; D is uncertain. Germline lookup yields CDR1 DFQATT and CDR2 SNEGSKA (reference sequence). CDR3 length equals 15 residues. Trimming left V 6 bases short and J 5 bases short, with 21 bases between. CDR3 sequence: CSAKTPVREKDTQYF. CDR3 nucleotides: TGCAGTGCCAAGACACCTGTAAGGGAAAAAGATACGCAGTATTTT.

The rearrangement uses TRBV12-3 or TRBV12-4 and TRBJ1-2, with D maybe TRBD1 (6 bases). Trimming shortened V by 6 bases and J by 0 bases, and 20 bases separated the two germline ends. The CDR3 spans 17 residues. The CDR3 spells CASRIRDTQPANYGYTF. In DNA form, the CDR3 reads TGTGCCAGCAGAATCCGGGACACTCAACCCGCTAACTATGGCTACACCTTC.

This clonotype was seen a handful of times. The chain links TRBV24-1 to TRBJ1-2; D is undetermined. The CDR3 sequence is 12 residues long. V was cut by 4 bases and J by 8 bases, with 10 bases left in between. CDR1 and CDR2 (germline): KGHDR, SFDVKD. As DNA, the CDR3 is TGTGCCACCAGTGACCGCCTTTGGGGCTACACCTTC. Protein: CATSDRLWGYTF.

The chain has TRBV27 and TRBJ2-5; D is perhaps TRBD1 (5 bases). CDR1 and CDR2 from the germline V gene are MNHEY and SMNVEV (reference sequence). The CDR3 loop spans 15 amino acids. V was pared by 3 bases and J by 2 bases, with 13 bases between. CDR3: CASSFRREVQETQYF. CDR3 bases: TGTGCCAGCAGTTTTCGCAGGGAAGTTCAAGAGACCCAGTACTTC.

The chain is built from TRBV4-1 and TRBJ2-1, with 7 bases matching TRBD1. Per germline, CDR1 MGHRA and CDR2 YSYEKL. This CDR3 has 18 amino acids. The trim removed 8 bases at V and 6 bases at J, leaving 22 bases unmatched. The CDR3 nucleotides read TGCGCCAGCCGAAACCCGGGGAGACCGGACAGGAGTCCCAATGAGCAGTTCTTC. Its translation: CASRNPGRPDRSPNEQFF.

The V gene is TRBV27, the J gene TRBJ2-2; a possible D gene is TRBD2 (5 bases). The ends were cut back, 5 bases at V and 2 bases at J, with 12 bases in the middle. The CDR3 contains 15 residues. Germline CDR1 is MNHEY and CDR2 is SMNVEV (reference sequence). The CDR3 is CASSTDGLNTGELFF. For the CDR3, the DNA is TGTGCCAGCAGTACCGACGGACTTAACACCGGGGAGCTGTTTTTT.

The rearrangement joins TRBV10-3 to TRBJ2-5; D not resolved. Trimming pared 2 bases from V and 5 bases from J, leaving 3 bases between. The CDR3 covers 11 residues. The germline V gene has CDR1 ENHRY and CDR2 SYGVKD. CDR3 sequence: CAISETETQYF. The CDR3 region has the DNA TGTGCCATCAGTGAGACGGAGACCCAGTACTTC.

This chain connects TRBV10-2 to TRBJ2-3, with TRBD1 matching 8 bases. Trimming removed 4 bases from V and 4 bases from J; junction bases left unmatched: 4. In germline, CDR1 is WSHSY, CDR2 SAAADI. This CDR3 spans 14 amino acids. This CDR3 reads CASSAGGLADTQYF. For the CDR3, the DNA is TGCGCCAGCAGTGCAGGGGGCCTCGCAGATACGCAGTATTTT.

This clonotype was observed once. V usage is TRBV7-9 and J usage is TRBJ2-3, with 14 positions matching TRBD2. CDR1 and CDR2 (germline): SEHNR, FQNEAQ (reference sequence). The CDR3 has 17 amino acids. The ends lost 4 bases at V and 6 bases at J; junction bases unmatched: 9. CDR3 nucleotides: TGTGCCAGCAGCTCGCACCGGGGACTAGCGGGAGAGGATACGCAGTATTTT. This codes for CASSSHRGLAGEDTQYF.

The chain joins TRBV7-2 to TRBJ1-1; D uncertain. This CDR3 is built from 15 residues. The V and J ends lost 5 bases and 1 base respectively, with 14 bases between them. Germline loops: CDR1 SGHTA, CDR2 FQGNSA. CDR3 in amino acids: CASSAREPQNTEAFF. CDR3 coding DNA: TGTGCCAGCAGCGCCCGGGAGCCTCAGAACACTGAAGCTTTCTTT.

The chain is built from TRBV11-2 and TRBJ2-5; 7 positions match TRBD2. Unmatched junction bases numbered 11, after V lost 8 bases and J lost 5 bases. Per germline, CDR1 SGHAT and CDR2 FQNNGV. This CDR3 is built from 14 residues. The CDR3 nucleotides read TGTGCCAGCGGCAAGACTAGCTTGCGGGAGACCCAGTACTTC. The encoded protein is CASGKTSLRETQYF.

This clonotype was seen only a few times. The J gene is TRBJ2-3, the V gene TRBV12-3 or TRBV12-4; 14 nucleotides agree with TRBD2. V lost 6 bases and J lost 6; bases outside the gene matches: 8. This CDR3 comprises 16 residues. This chain's CDR3 is CASRKGTSGSRDTQYF. The CDR3 DNA follows: TGTGCCAGCAGAAAGGGGACTAGCGGGAGTAGGGATACGCAGTATTTT.

The chain combines TRBV4-1 with TRBJ2-5, with 11 positions matching TRBD2. Germline assignment: CDR1 MGHRA and CDR2 YSYEKL. The CDR3 is 20 amino acids. The V gene end was trimmed by 0 bases and the J gene end by 2 bases; junction bases not matched to a gene: 14. CDR3 sequence: CASSQDPTRILAGEQETQYF. In DNA form, the CDR3 reads TGCGCCAGCAGCCAAGACCCCACCCGAATACTAGCGGGGGAACAAGAGACCCAGTACTTC.

At least ten counts were recorded for this clonotype. This rearrangement joins TRBV12-3 or TRBV12-4 to TRBJ2-7, with 7 bases matching TRBD1. Trimming removed 0 bases from V and 4 bases from J; junction bases left unmatched: 3. The CDR3 has 14 residues. CDR3 nucleotides: TGTGCCAGCAGTTTAGCCGGGACAGATTACGAGCAGTACTTC. Its protein product is CASSLAGTDYEQYF.

The chain employs TRBV29-1 and TRBJ2-7, with TRBD2 matching 7 bases. After removal of 4 bases from V and 3 bases from J, the junction contained 6 bases not matched to a gene. CDR1 and CDR2 (germline): SQVTM, ANQGSEA. This CDR3 has 13 amino acids. The CDR3 sequence is CSVAAGDLYEQYF. The CDR3 DNA sequence: TGCAGCGTTGCCGCGGGAGATCTCTACGAGCAGTACTTC.

This rearrangement joins TRBV5-6 to TRBJ2-4; TRBD2 aligns across 8 bases. CDR1 is SGHDT, CDR2 YYEEEE, per germline. This CDR3 has 18 residues. V dropped 0 bases and J dropped 0; count of bases not matched to a gene: 8. CDR3: CASSLALRREEAKNIQYF. CDR3 sequence (DNA): TGTGCCAGCAGCTTGGCTTTGAGGCGGGAGGAAGCCAAAAACATTCAGTACTTC. The full variable domain, rest sourced from reference TRBV5-6 and TRBJ2-4, is DAGVTQSPTHLIKTRGQQVTLRCSPKSGHDTVSWYQQALGQGPQFIFQYYEEEERQRGNFPDRFSGHQFPNYSSELNVNALLLGDSALYLCASSLALRREEAKNIQYFGAGTRLSVL.

V and J are TRBV29-1 and TRBJ1-2, with a weak D call TRBD1 (5 bases). This CDR3 has 12 amino acids. Germline V gene lookup returns CDR1 SQVTM and CDR2 ANQGSEA. The V end was cut by 8 bases, the J end by 4 bases, with 14 bases between. The CDR3 loop reads CSIGGGGYGYTF. In nucleotides, the CDR3 is TGCAGCATTGGTGGGGGGGGCTATGGCTACACCTTC.

The rearrangement uses TRBV3-1 and TRBJ2-7, with 7 nucleotides matching TRBD2. The CDR3 length is 14 residues. Trimming took 3 bases from V and 3 from J; bases not matched to a gene: 5. Germline V gives CDR1 LGHDT, CDR2 YNNKEL (reference sequence). CDR3 amino acids: CASSHGAGSYEQYF. The CDR3 DNA follows: TGTGCCAGCAGCCACGGAGCGGGGAGCTACGAGCAGTACTTC.

The V gene is TRBV15, the J gene TRBJ2-3; 10 bases are shared with TRBD2. Germline assignment: CDR1 LNHNV and CDR2 YYDKDF (reference sequence). V trimming: 3 bases; J trimming: 1 base; junction bases outside the gene matches: 7. The CDR3 spans 17 residues. CDR3 nucleotides: TGTGCCACCAGCAGGGGAGCCGGGACTAGCGGCACAGATACGCAGTATTTT. Translation: CATSRGAGTSGTDTQYF.

The chain couples TRBV20-1 to TRBJ2-7, with D uncertain. Germline loops: CDR1 DFQATT, CDR2 SNEGSKA (reference sequence). The V end was cut by 5 bases, the J end by 3 bases, with 20 bases between. The CDR3 has 15 residues. The CDR3 loop reads CSAAPVNGPGYEQYF. DNA of the CDR3: TGCAGTGCTGCCCCCGTGAATGGCCCCGGCTACGAGCAGTACTTC.